A single sample gave rise to the 23 T cell receptor beta chains below, sequenced in a study of blood T cell repertoires in COVID-19. Clones were read by immunoSEQ multiplex PCR, and TCRdb kept only the in-frame ones, dropping some. The sample contains approximately 150,000 clones, approximately 86% of which appear only once. Sequencing was done on a sample of peripheral blood. These TCRs come from an older man with acute or convalescent COVID-19.

This chain uses TRBV5-1 with TRBJ1-1; TRBD1 matches 8 bases. Germline V gene lookup returns CDR1 SGHRS and CDR2 YFSETQ. The CDR3 is 14 residues long. Trimming at V came to 5 bases and at J to 5 bases, leaving 8 bases not matched to a gene. The CDR3 spells CASRPGTGKTEAFF. CDR3 in DNA: TGCGCCAGCAGACCAGGGACAGGAAAAACTGAAGCTTTCTTT.

The V and J genes are TRBV20-1 and TRBJ2-1; weak D call: TRBD2 (5 bases). The V gene's germline CDR1 is DFQATT and CDR2 SNEGSKA (reference sequence). Between the trimmed V and J ends, which lost 3 bases and 7 bases, there was a span of 19 bases. CDR3 length: 15 amino acids. The CDR3 DNA reads as TGCAGTGCTAGTTCTACTAGTTTGATAAGTAATGAGCAGTTCTTC. Translation: CSASSTSLISNEQFF.

J is TRBJ2-7 and V is TRBV12-3 or TRBV12-4; possible D gene TRBD1, 6 bases. Trimming took 4 bases from V and 2 from J, leaving 9 bases between them. The CDR3 consists of 13 residues. CDR3 DNA sequence: TGTGCCAGCAGTTCAAACAGGGCCTACGAGCAGTACTTC. Protein: CASSSNRAYEQYF.

This clone occurred a few times. The genes are TRBV24-1 and TRBJ2-1; tentative D call: TRBD1 (7 bases). Germline CDR1 is KGHDR and CDR2 is SFDVKD. CDR3 length equals 12 residues. V shed 8 bases and J shed 11 bases, with 15 bases lying between them. CDR3 amino acids: CATTQGGGKQFF. CDR3 sequence (DNA): TGTGCCACCACCCAGGGGGGAGGTAAGCAGTTCTTC.

The gene calls are TRBV5-5 and TRBJ2-2; tentative D call: TRBD2 (6 bases). The CDR3 loop spans 18 amino acids. V was pared by 3 bases and J by 3 bases, with 21 bases between. Germline CDR1 and CDR2: SGHKS and YYEKEE (reference sequence). DNA for the CDR3: TGTGCCAGCAGCTCGAAGAGCGGGCGGGATGGGTACACCGGGGAGCTGTTTTTT. Its translation: CASSSKSGRDGYTGELFF.

This chain links TRBV11-1 with TRBJ2-7; TRBD2 matches 10 bases. Germline CDR1 reads SGHAT; CDR2 reads FQDESV (reference sequence). The CDR3 covers 15 residues. The V gene end was trimmed by 2 bases and the J gene end by 7 bases; junction bases not matched to a gene: 8. Here the CDR3 DNA reads TGTGCCAGCAGCTTAAGGACTAGCGGCATTAGAGAGCAGTACTTC. It yields the protein CASSLRTSGIREQYF.

The chain is built from TRBV27 and TRBJ1-5, with D possibly being TRBD1 (5 bases). Between the trimmed V and J ends, which lost 3 bases and 7 bases, there was a span of 13 bases. The CDR3 spans 14 residues. Germline assignment: CDR1 MNHEY and CDR2 SMNVEV (reference sequence). The CDR3 sequence: CASSLEGLGQPQHF. The CDR3 coding sequence is TGTGCCAGCAGTTTGGAGGGGTTGGGGCAGCCCCAGCATTTT.

The chain uses TRBV6-2 or TRBV6-3 and TRBJ1-4, with D unresolved. V gave up 4 bases and J gave up 8 bases, with 8 bases separating them. Germline V lookup: CDR1 MNHEY, CDR2 SVGEGT. The CDR3 has 12 amino acids. CDR3 sequence: CASSSTREKLFF. For the CDR3, the DNA is TGTGCCAGCAGTTCCACAAGAGAAAAACTGTTTTTT.

This sequence joins TRBV7-9 and TRBJ2-1; TRBD2 aligns across 10 bases. From germline, CDR1 is SEHNR and CDR2 FQNEAQ (reference sequence). V gave up 0 bases and J gave up 4 bases; unmatched junction bases: 6. CDR3 length: 17 residues. CDR3 nucleotides: TGTGCCAGCAGCTTAGCGGCTAGCGGGAGATCTTACAATGAGCAGTTCTTC. Translation gives CASSLAASGRSYNEQFF.

The chain has TRBV28 and TRBJ1-2; the D is unclear. CDR1 is MDHEN, CDR2 SYDVKM, per germline. V lost 5 bases and J lost 8, with 9 bases in between. This CDR3 contains 11 residues. The DNA of the CDR3 is TGTGCCAGCAGTCCCGCGGGGGGCTACACCTTC. The encoded protein is CASSPAGGYTF.

This chain joins TRBV13 and TRBJ2-1, with 11 bases that match TRBD2. J gave up 0 bases and V 6 bases, and 7 bases lay outside the gene matches. This CDR3 has 17 amino acids. Germline V gives CDR1 PRHDT, CDR2 FYEKMQ (reference sequence). The CDR3 sequence is CASSSGLAGSSYNEQFF. CDR3 nucleotide sequence: TGTGCCAGCAGTTCCGGACTAGCGGGTAGCTCCTACAATGAGCAGTTCTTC.

This clone was recorded a few times. The V call is TRBV25-1, the J call TRBJ1-5; the match to TRBD1 covers 7 bases. The CDR3 extends over 15 amino acids. Germline CDR1 and CDR2: MGHDK and SYGVNS. V shed 6 bases and J 4 bases; nucleotides not matched to a gene: 9. This CDR3 reads CASSETGTPNQPQHF. CDR3 coding DNA: TGTGCCAGCAGCGAGACAGGGACGCCGAATCAGCCCCAGCATTTT.

As for this clone: Germline is not matched at one junction end, which may reflect a read error. The chain links TRBV7-2 to TRBJ2-3; TRBD1 is a possible D gene (6 bases). Germline CDR1 reads SGHTA; CDR2 reads FQGNSA. The CDR3 is 15 amino acids. DNA of the CDR3: TGTGCCAGCACCTTAACCCAGGGGCGTGCGGATACGCAGTATTTT. It translates to CASTLTQGRADTQYF.

The chain uses TRBV19 and TRBJ2-1, with 10 bases fitting TRBD1. CDR1 and CDR2 from the germline V gene are LNHDA and SQIVND (reference sequence). This CDR3 region has 16 residues. Trimming cost V 5 bases and J 9 bases; bases outside gene matches: 13. CDR3 DNA: TGTGCCAGTAGTTCCTTAGGGACAGGGGAGGGAACTGAGCAGTTCTTC. Encoded protein: CASSSLGTGEGTEQFF.

This chain uses TRBV2 with TRBJ2-2; possibly TRBD1 for D (5 bases). This CDR3 is 15 amino acids long. CDR1 is SNHLY and CDR2 is FYNNEI in the germline V gene. Between the trimmed V and J ends, which lost 3 bases and 4 bases, there was a span of 12 bases. CDR3 in amino acids: CASSEQGLGTGELFF. CDR3 coding DNA: TGTGCCAGCAGTGAGCAGGGTCTTGGCACCGGGGAGCTGTTTTTT.

This clone occurred a few times. The gene calls are TRBV18 and TRBJ2-3; 8 nucleotides line up with TRBD1. CDR3 size: 15 residues. Germline V gene lookup returns CDR1 KGHSH and CDR2 LQKENI. J was trimmed by 4 bases and V by 3 bases; bases with no gene match: 6. CDR3 loop: CASSPFPGGADTQYF. CDR3 DNA sequence: TGTGCCAGCTCACCCTTTCCAGGGGGCGCAGATACGCAGTATTTT.

This chain links TRBV6-6 with TRBJ1-6; perhaps TRBD1 as D (5 bases). Trimming pared 0 bases from V and 9 bases from J, leaving 6 bases between. Germline V gives CDR1 MNHNY, CDR2 SVGAGI (reference sequence). The CDR3 totals 13 residues. The CDR3 DNA reads TGTGCCAGCAGTTACTCCCAGGGTTCACCCCTCCACTTT. Encoded protein: CASSYSQGSPLHF.

V gene TRBV7-3 combines with J gene TRBJ2-1; possibly TRBD2 for D (5 bases). Trimming removed 1 base from V and 7 bases from J, with 11 bases in between. The length of the CDR3 is 14 residues. CDR1 is SGHTA and CDR2 is FQGTGA in the germline V gene. In nucleotides, the CDR3 is TGTGCCAGCAGCTTAAGAGGGCACGAGAATGAGCAGTTCTTC. Encoded protein: CASSLRGHENEQFF.

The chain has TRBV5-4 and TRBJ1-1, with unresolved D. The V end was cut by 0 bases, the J end by 5 bases, with 17 bases between. CDR1 is SGHNT, CDR2 YYREEE, per germline (reference sequence). The CDR3 runs to 16 residues. CDR3 sequence: CASSLASAARRTEAFF. In DNA, the CDR3 is TGTGCCAGCAGCTTGGCCTCGGCAGCCAGGAGGACTGAAGCTTTCTTT.

This rearrangement joins TRBV7-9 to TRBJ1-1, with 11 bases matching TRBD1. The CDR3 runs to 15 residues. The germline CDR1 and CDR2 sequences are SEHNR and FQNEAQ (reference sequence). J gave up 1 base and V 6 bases, and 4 bases lay outside the gene matches. Here the CDR3 reads CASRRTGGANTEAFF. In DNA, the CDR3 is TGTGCCAGCAGACGGACAGGGGGCGCGAACACTGAAGCTTTCTTT.

The rearrangement links TRBV3-1 (or the pseudogene TRBV3-2) to TRBJ1-4; D gene ambiguous. Per the germline V gene, CDR1 is LGHDT and CDR2 is YNNKEL (reference sequence). This CDR3 comprises 15 residues. V was pared by 4 bases and J by 3 bases, with 12 bases between. The CDR3 region is CASSLPTGSNEKLFF. CDR3 nucleotides: TGTGCCAGCAGCCTCCCCACCGGGTCTAATGAAAAACTGTTTTTT.

The CDR3 region is CASSSNSYEQYF. DNA for the CDR3: TGTGCCAGCAGCAGTAATTCCTACGAGCAGTACTTC. The chain combines TRBV27 with TRBJ2-7; D uncertain. The CDR3 runs 12 residues. CDR1 is MNHEY, CDR2 SMNVEV, per germline (reference sequence). The V end lost 6 bases, the J end lost 1 base, and 7 bases lay between the germline ends.

The J gene is TRBJ2-3, the V gene TRBV9; TRBD2 might be the D (6 bases). Trimming shortened V by 0 bases and J by 0 bases, and 11 bases separated the two germline ends. In germline, CDR1 is SGDLS, CDR2 YYNGEE. The CDR3 extends over 16 amino acids. The CDR3, as DNA: TGTGCCAGCAGCGTAGCTGGGGCGGGAAGCACAGATACGCAGTATTTT. Translating it yields CASSVAGAGSTDTQYF.